This TCR beta chain was recovered during a study of T-cell reconstitution after alpha-beta-depleted transplantation in children. The CDR3 spans 17 residues. V was pared by 0 bases and J by 5 bases, with 9 bases of the junction left unmatched. Looked up from germline, CDR1 is SGHRS and CDR2 is YFSETQ. In this sample, this clonotype turned up a few times. Unique molecular identifiers were used in preparing the TCRbeta library. Each CDR3 protein is one row after TCRdb ran MiXCR on the PCR reads. Of fewer than 400,000 distinct CDR3 sequences in the sample, around 25% were seen once. This receptor was identified in a male patient younger than 18 who had a stem cell transplant for acute lymphoblastic leukemia, so the T cells may come from the graft donor. This sequence joins TRBV5-1 and TRBJ2-7, with 12 bases matching TRBD1. Sequenced material: PBMCs, mostly from graft donor cells, taken 180 days after TCRalphabeta/CD19-depleted stem cell transplant. The CDR3 DNA is TGCGCCAGCAGCTTGGTCCCACCGGGACAGGGGGCCCACGAGCAGTACTTC. Protein product: CASSLVPPGQGAHEQYF. Full variable domain (remainder filled in from reference TRBV5-1 and TRBJ2-7): KAGVTQTPRYLIKTRGQQVTLSCSPISGHRSVSWYQQTPGQGLQFLFEYFSETQRNKGNFPGRFSGRQFSNSRSEMNVSTLELGDSALYLCASSLVPPGQGAHEQYFGPGTRLTVT.